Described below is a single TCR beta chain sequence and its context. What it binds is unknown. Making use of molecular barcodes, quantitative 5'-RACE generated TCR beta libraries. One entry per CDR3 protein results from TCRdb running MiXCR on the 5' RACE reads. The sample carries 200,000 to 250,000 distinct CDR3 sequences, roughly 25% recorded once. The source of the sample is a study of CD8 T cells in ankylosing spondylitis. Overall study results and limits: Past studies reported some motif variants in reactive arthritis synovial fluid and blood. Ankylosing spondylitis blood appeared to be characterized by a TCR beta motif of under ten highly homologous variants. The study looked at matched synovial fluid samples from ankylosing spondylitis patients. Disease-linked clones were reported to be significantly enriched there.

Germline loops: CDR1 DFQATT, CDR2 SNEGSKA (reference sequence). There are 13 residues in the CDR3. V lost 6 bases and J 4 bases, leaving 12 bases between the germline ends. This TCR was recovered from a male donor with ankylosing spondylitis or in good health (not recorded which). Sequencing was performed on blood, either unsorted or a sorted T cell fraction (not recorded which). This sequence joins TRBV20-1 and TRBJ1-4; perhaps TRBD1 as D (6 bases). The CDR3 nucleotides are TGCAGTGCCCGAGGGGGAAATAATGAAAAACTGTTTTTT. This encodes CSARGGNNEKLFF.